The 6 T cell receptor beta chains given below trace back to one sample, sequenced in a study of technical replicates of blood from a handful of donors. This table comes from immunoSEQ multiplex PCR, and its TCRdb copy is limited to in-frame clones, with some not included. The sample yields tens of thousands of clones, 70% to 90% seen once. The sequencing input was PBMCs. These receptors were taken from a human donor in good health. Some clones in this sample may be carry-over from other donors' samples.

The CDR3 DNA reads as TGTGCCAGCTCACCTGGGACAGACAATCAGCCCCAGCATTTT. Translating it yields CASSPGTDNQPQHF. The rearrangement links TRBV18 to TRBJ1-5, with 7 bases that match TRBD1. The J segment lost 3 bases and the V segment lost 3 bases, leaving 2 bases of the junction unmatched. The CDR3 covers 14 residues. CDR1 is KGHSH and CDR2 is LQKENI in the germline V gene.

This rearrangement joins TRBV7-9 to TRBJ1-1, with TRBD1 as a possible D gene (6 bases). CDR1 is SEHNR and CDR2 is FQNEAQ in the germline V gene (reference sequence). This CDR3 has 18 residues. The ends were cut back, 5 bases at V and 3 bases at J, with 25 bases in the middle. The CDR3 spells CASSRPPGAAGRDTEAFF. In DNA, the CDR3 is TGTGCCAGCAGCCGCCCCCCAGGGGCCGCCGGTAGGGACACTGAAGCTTTCTTT.

The chain is built from TRBV5-1 and TRBJ2-2; D remains ambiguous. CDR3 size: 14 residues. Trimming took off 3 bases at V and 6 bases at J, with 12 bases between the two ends. The germline V gene has CDR1 SGHRS and CDR2 YFSETQ. DNA of the CDR3: TGCGCCAGCAGCTCGAACGGTGGTCCCGGGGAGCTGTTTTTT. Translating gives CASSSNGGPGELFF.

V and J are TRBV18 and TRBJ2-7; D is perhaps TRBD2 (5 bases). V lost 3 bases and J lost 3, with 12 bases in between. The V gene's germline CDR1 is KGHSH and CDR2 LQKENI. This CDR3 spans 14 amino acids. The CDR3 sequence: CASSPAAGGYEQYF. CDR3 DNA: TGTGCCAGCTCACCCGCCGCGGGCGGCTACGAGCAGTACTTC.

The rearrangement joins TRBV21-1 to TRBJ1-2; the table's D call TRBD1 went unverified against the DNA. TRBV21-1 is a known pseudogene. The length of the CDR3 is 15 residues. Here the CDR3 DNA reads TGTGCCAGCAGCTACGACAGGAAAAGGGACTATGGCTACACCTTC. Translating it yields CASSYDRKRDYGYTF.

The chain has TRBV5-4 and TRBJ1-1; weak D call: TRBD1 (5 bases). V gave up 3 bases and J gave up 5 bases, with 14 bases separating them. CDR1 SGHNT and CDR2 YYREEE come from the germline V gene (reference sequence). The CDR3 consists of 14 residues. CDR3 DNA: TGTGCCAGCAGCTCGGGACTGGGGTGGACTGAAGCTTTCTTT. Translation gives CASSSGLGWTEAFF. Full variable domain (rest looked up from reference TRBV5-4 and TRBJ1-1): ETGVTQSPTHLIKTRGQQVTLRCSSQSGHNTVSWYQQALGQGPQFIFQYYREEENGRGNFPPRFSGLQFPNYSSELNVNALELDDSALYLCASSSGLGWTEAFFGQGTRLTVV.